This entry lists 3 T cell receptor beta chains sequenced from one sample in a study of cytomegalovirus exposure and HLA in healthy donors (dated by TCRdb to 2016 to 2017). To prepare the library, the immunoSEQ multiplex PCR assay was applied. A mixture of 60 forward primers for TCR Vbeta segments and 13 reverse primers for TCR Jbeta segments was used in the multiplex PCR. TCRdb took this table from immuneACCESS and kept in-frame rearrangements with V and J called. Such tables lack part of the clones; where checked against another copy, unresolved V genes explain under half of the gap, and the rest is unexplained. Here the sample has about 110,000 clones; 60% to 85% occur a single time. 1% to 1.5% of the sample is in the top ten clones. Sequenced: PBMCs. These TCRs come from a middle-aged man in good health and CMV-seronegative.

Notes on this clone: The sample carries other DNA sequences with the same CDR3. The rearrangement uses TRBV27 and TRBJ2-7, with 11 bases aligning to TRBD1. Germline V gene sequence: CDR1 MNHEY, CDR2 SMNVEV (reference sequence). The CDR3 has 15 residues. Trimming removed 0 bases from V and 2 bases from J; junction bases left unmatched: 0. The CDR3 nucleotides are TGTGCCAGCAGTTTATCGGGACAGGGGGCCTACGAGCAGTACTTC. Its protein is CASSLSGQGAYEQYF.

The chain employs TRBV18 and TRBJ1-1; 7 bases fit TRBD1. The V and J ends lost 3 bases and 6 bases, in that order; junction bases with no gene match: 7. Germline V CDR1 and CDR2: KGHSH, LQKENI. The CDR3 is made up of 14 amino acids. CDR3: CASSPQTGSSEAFF. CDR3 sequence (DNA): TGTGCCAGCTCACCTCAGACAGGGAGTTCTGAAGCTTTCTTT.

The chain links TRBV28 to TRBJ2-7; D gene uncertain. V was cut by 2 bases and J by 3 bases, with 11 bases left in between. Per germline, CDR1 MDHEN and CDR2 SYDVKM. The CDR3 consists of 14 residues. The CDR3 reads CASSLVQAGYEQYF. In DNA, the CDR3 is TGTGCCAGCAGTTTAGTTCAGGCCGGCTACGAGCAGTACTTC.